This T cell receptor beta chain was captured in a study of T cell responses to AZD1222 COVID-19 vaccine. General study findings and limits: Repertoires were obtained solely post-peak T cell response.

The table came from immunoSEQ multiplex PCR; TCRdb's copy has only in-frame clones and leaves some out. The repertoire holds 150,000 or so clones, approximately 95% seen once, with 0.7% to 1% in the top ten. The CDR3 totals 14 residues. Germline lookup yields CDR1 SGHTA and CDR2 FQGNSA. V was trimmed by 5 bases and J by 4 bases, leaving 14 bases between them. A word on this clone: Its antigen is unknown.

The V gene is TRBV7-2, the J gene TRBJ1-2, with D perhaps matching TRBD1 (5 bases). This receptor was obtained from an adult in good health. This specimen consisted of peripheral blood, obtained on day 0 of MenACWY control vaccination. The DNA of the CDR3 is TGTGCCAGCAGCCCTTCCCAGGGTCTCTATGGCTACACCTTC. As protein: CASSPSQGLYGYTF.